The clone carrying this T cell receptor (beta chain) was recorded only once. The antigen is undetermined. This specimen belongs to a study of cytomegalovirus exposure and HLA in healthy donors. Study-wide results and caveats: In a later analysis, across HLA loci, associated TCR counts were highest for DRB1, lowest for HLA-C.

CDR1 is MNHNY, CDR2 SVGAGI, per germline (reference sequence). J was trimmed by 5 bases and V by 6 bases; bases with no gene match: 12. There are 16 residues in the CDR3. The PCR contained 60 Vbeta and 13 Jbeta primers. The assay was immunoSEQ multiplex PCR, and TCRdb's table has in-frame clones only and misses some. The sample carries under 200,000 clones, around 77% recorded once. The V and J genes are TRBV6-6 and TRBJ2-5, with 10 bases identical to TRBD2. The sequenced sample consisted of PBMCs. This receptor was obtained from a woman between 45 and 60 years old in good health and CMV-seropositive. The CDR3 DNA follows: TGTGCCAGCAGCTTGGCGCTAGCGGGAGCATCGGAGACCCAGTACTTC. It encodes CASSLALAGASETQYF.